This TCR beta chain was sequenced in a study of blood T cells in healthy people across ages (dated by TCRdb to between 2015 and 2017). For the study in its entirety: Template switching captured roughly one uniquely barcoded TCR beta cDNA molecule per two T cells in model experiments. To avoid experimental bias, donors of different ages were distributed randomly across sequencing lanes. For two donors (one aged 18 to 29 and one aged 80 or older), the study analyzed two additional independent replicas of 1 million unique cDNA reads from the same blood draw. The donors were split into four age groups: young (average about 15 years), middle-aged (roughly 39), aged (around 67) and long-lived (roughly 88). The study measured age-related changes in TCR beta repertoire diversity using deep sequencing normalized with unique cDNA molecular identifiers. General findings and caveats noted by the study authors: Estimates of total diversity from one million sequenced T cells were regarded as lower bounds and underestimates. The CMV infection status of donors was not known, potentially confounding age-related changes in expanded clonotypes. Bulk unsorted PBMC profiling prevented conclusive comparison of naive and antigen-experienced compartments. A strong correlation was found between observed TCR beta diversity and the percentage of naive T cells measured by flow cytometry. As age increased, observed TCR beta diversity per million T cells dropped in a roughly linear way, and a significant reduction was already evident by age about 40. Compared with the aged group, the long-lived group had more naive CD4+ T cells, fewer expanded clones and increased TCR diversity, suggesting age selection.

Donors were a few dozen systemically healthy Caucasian individuals from Russia aged 6 to 90 years. About 9.1 milliliters of peripheral blood were collected from each donor into EDTA-treated Vacutainer tubes. Ficoll-Paque density-gradient centrifugation was used to isolate PBMCs, with at least 7 million per sample. Total RNA, at least 6 micrograms per sample, was extracted from PBMCs with Trizol reagent. Naive CD45RAhigh/CD27high T cell percentages were measured by flow cytometry on a PBMC aliquot from every donor. Library preparation used 5' RACE. Sequencer: Illumina HiSeq 2500. A second roughly 7 to 11 cycle PCR used a sample-barcoded 5' primer and a J-beta primer mix. A unique molecular identifier was introduced onto each TCR beta cDNA molecule by a template-switch 5' adaptor carrying 12 random nucleotides. Each sample yielded at least 2.5 million CDR3-containing paired-end reads. First-strand cDNA synthesis was performed from all RNA using the Mint cDNA synthesis kit, with priming by a TRBC-specific oligonucleotide. Following uracil-DNA glycosylase treatment, a first 18-cycle PCR with universal primers M1SS and BC2_uni_R was performed on all cDNA. The authors processed their data as follows. For normalization, 1 million high-quality reads were randomly selected from each sample, with every read carrying a distinct molecular identifier. Reads sharing molecular identifiers were discarded rather than binned into consensus sequences. MiTCR, set to a Q25 quality threshold and the strictest error-elimination algorithm, was used for CDR3 identification, clonotype clustering and error correction. A nonparametric unseen species model using Euler transformation provided a lower-bound estimate of total TCR beta diversity. The public reads were quality trimmed at Q25 with fastp and then assembled into clones with MiXCR by TCRdb, keeping productive beta chains. CDR3 protein duplicates are merged, each entry listing the most common genes and DNA. The V and J calls shown here were made by TCRdb, not taken from the authors' results. The sample includes approximately 1,000,000 distinct CDR3 sequences, with 35% to 55% observed a single time. Approximately 17% of the sample belongs to the ten largest clones.

A few counts support this clonotype. Its binding antigen is unknown. No clone much larger than this one lies a single base away; base qualities are absent. V loses 4 bases of germline sequence and J loses 2 bases, and the interval between the two ends is 12 bases. According to the germline V gene (reference sequence), CDR1 reads SEHNR and CDR2 reads FQNEAQ. The CDR3 sequence holds 14 residues, the cysteine and phenylalanine included. The kept DNA is CDR3 alone, 42 bases in frame from the first base. The material sequenced was blood. The clonotype was recovered from a woman aged 60-70 years in good health. The rearranged segments are TRBV7-9 and TRBJ2-7; matching of 6 bases hints at TRBD2 as the D gene. CDR3 protein: CASSSGEVTYEQYF. The nucleotide sequence reads as follows: TGTGCCAGCAGCTCGGGAGAGGTCACCTACGAGCAGTACTTC.